These T cell receptor beta chains were read from a single sample in a study of shared clonotypes between healthy human individuals. Profiled with immunoSEQ multiplex PCR; TCRdb holds only in-frame clones, not every one. The data hold 1.4 million or so clones, with just under 99% observed a single time. Sequenced sample: naive CD4+ T cells sorted from blood. The receptors were sampled from a man aged 25-45 years in good health. The CDR3 runs from the conserved cysteine through the conserved F or W. A D gene is named only where the DNA matches it firmly. Clone size appears in some rows only: once, few, many, or a class for an expanded clone.

clone_size j_call v_call d_call cdr3_nt cdr3_aa
few TRBJ2-2 TRBV7-9 NA TGTGCCCTTCTCGAGGGACCGAACACCGGGGAGCTGTTTTTT CALLEGPNTGELFF
NA TRBJ2-3 TRBV10-1 NA TGCGCCAGCAGTAGGTCTGGCACAGATACGCAGTATTTT CASSRSGTDTQYF
NA TRBJ2-7 TRBV30 TRBD1 TGTGCCTGGGGCCGGACAGGCTATATTATATTC CAWGRTGYIIF
NA TRBJ1-5 TRBV10-3 NA TGTGCCATCAGTGTGACATTGGAAATAGGCAATCAGCCCCAGCATTTT CAISVTLEIGNQPQHF
NA TRBJ2-5 TRBV28 NA TGTGCCAGCTGTGACCCGGGGGAGACCCAGTACTTC CASCDPGETQYF
NA TRBJ1-5 TRBV19 NA TGTGCCAGTAGATCGGGAACAGTTAGCAATCAGCCCCAGCATTTT CASRSGTVSNQPQHF
NA TRBJ2-1 TRBV18 NA TGTGCCAGCTCTCCCTCCCGAGGTGAGTTCGATGAGCAGTTCTTC CASSPSRGEFDEQFF
NA TRBJ1-3 TRBV5-1 NA TGCGCCAGCAGCGCCGCCCTTGGGGCTGGAAACACCATATATTTT CASSAALGAGNTIYF
once TRBJ2-2 TRBV7-6 NA TGTGCCAGCAGCTTAAGAGGGGACCGTGCCGGGGAGCTGTTTTTT CASSLRGDRAGELFF
NA TRBJ1-5 TRBV30 TRBD1 TGTGCCTGGAGTGGACAGGGTCTCAAGCCCCAGCATTTT CAWSGQGLKPQHF
NA TRBJ2-1 TRBV18 TRBD2 TGTGCCAGCTCACCATTGGCTAGCGGGAGCAATGAGCAGTTCTTC CASSPLASGSNEQFF
NA TRBJ2-1 TRBV28 NA TGTGCCAGCAGCACACCTAGCTCCCGAGCCTACAATGAGCAGTTCTTC CASSTPSSRAYNEQFF
NA TRBJ2-1 TRBV27 TRBD1 TGTGCCAGCACCTTAAGGGTACAGGGGCAAAACAATGAGCAGTTCTTC CASTLRVQGQNNEQFF
NA TRBJ1-1 TRBV11-2 NA TGTGCCAGCAGCTTAGGTGAGGTATCCACTGAAGCTTTCTTT CASSLGEVSTEAFF
NA TRBJ1-1 TRBV7-2 NA TGTGCCAGCAGCTCCGTGCCCCCCGCTGAAGCTTTCTTT CASSSVPPAEAFF
NA TRBJ1-1 TRBV29-1 NA TGCAGCGTCGGGGCCTCCTCCTTGAACACTGAAGCTTTCTTT CSVGASSLNTEAFF
NA TRBJ2-6 TRBV18 NA TGTGCCAGCTCCCTAGTCGAGGATAACGTCCTGACTTTC CASSLVEDNVLTF
NA TRBJ1-1 TRBV5-8 NA TGTGCCAGCAGCCGACAGGAGAACACTGAAGCTTTCTTT CASSRQENTEAFF
NA TRBJ1-5 TRBV7-8 NA TGTGCCAGCAGCCGAGACAGGTATAGCAATCAGCCCCAGCATTTT CASSRDRYSNQPQHF
NA TRBJ1-1 TRBV28 NA TGTGCCAGCAGTTCTACCTTACAGGGTCCTCCCTTGAACACTGAAGCTTTCTTT CASSSTLQGPPLNTEAFF
NA TRBJ2-5 TRBV18 TRBD2 TGTGCCAGCTCACCATTCGCGGGAGTGATAGAGACCCAGTACTTC CASSPFAGVIETQYF
NA TRBJ2-2 TRBV7-3 NA TGTGCCAGCAGCCCCTCGGCGAACACCGGGGAGCTGTTTTTT CASSPSANTGELFF
NA TRBJ2-7 TRBV5-1 TRBD2 TGCGCCAGCAGCTTGGGGGCTAGCGGTTCTATTTCCTACGAGCAGTACTTC CASSLGASGSISYEQYF
NA TRBJ2-7 TRBV29-1 NA TGCAGCGTACCAAGCCTCGGGATTTTCGGGGGCGAGCAGTACTTC CSVPSLGIFGGEQYF
once TRBJ1-2 TRBV7-9 TRBD1 TGTGCCAGCAGCGCGACAGGGGAGGATGGCTACACCTTC CASSATGEDGYTF
NA TRBJ1-1 TRBV18 NA TGTGCCAGCTCACCACCCGCGTTTGGTGGGGGCACTGAAGCTTTCTTT CASSPPAFGGGTEAFF
NA TRBJ2-5 TRBV18 NA TGTGCCAGCTCCGGCCAAGAGACCCAGTACTTC CASSGQETQYF